The source of this T cell receptor (beta chain) is a study of Tregs in tolerant kidney transplant recipients. Mixed chimerism was transient after nonmyeloablative marrow transplants from related graft donors. Study-level points and caveats: Expanding Tregs on activated donor B cells appeared to best identify donor-specific TCRbeta clones.

With respect to this clone: Its specificity is unknown.

After removal of 3 bases from V and 1 base from J, the junction contained 13 bases not matched to a gene. Per germline, CDR1 SGHAT and CDR2 FQNNGV. This CDR3 has 19 amino acids. TCRdb's copy holds only in-frame clones and misses some; the assay was immunoSEQ multiplex PCR. This repertoire shows roughly 54,000 clones, more than 70% found once; its top ten account for around a sixth. The material sequenced was CD8+ T cells from blood (PBMCs), taken 12 months after the transplant. The chain carries TRBV11-2 and TRBJ2-1, with 9 positions matching TRBD1. The receptor was derived from a human patient who received a combined kidney and bone marrow transplant. Some T cells may have come from the graft donor. This CDR3 is CASSLYLNLGQGSYNEQFF. CDR3 DNA sequence: TGTGCCAGCAGCTTGTACCTCAACCTCGGACAGGGGTCCTACAATGAGCAGTTCTTC.